This T cell receptor (beta chain) originates from a study of blood T cell repertoires in COVID-19. V shed 4 bases and J 5 bases; nucleotides not matched to a gene: 13. Per the germline V gene, CDR1 is MGHRA and CDR2 is YSYEKL. The CDR3 covers 17 residues. In the original workflow: Amplifying reference gene primers gave estimates of nucleated cell counts. TCRdb's copy holds only in-frame clones and misses some; the assay was immunoSEQ multiplex PCR. V and J calls and clone size follow that table, whereas D and trimming were derived from the DNA. The repertoire includes under 300,000 clones, about 86% of them detected once, and 6.2% sits in the top ten.

The chain joins TRBV4-1 to TRBJ2-1, with TRBD1 matching 8 bases. What was sequenced was peripheral blood. The TCR was taken from a man aged 55-75 years with acute or convalescent COVID-19. The CDR3, as DNA: TGCGCCAGCAGCCCCTCTCGCTGGGACAGGACAAACAATGAGCAGTTCTTC. Its translation is CASSPSRWDRTNNEQFF.